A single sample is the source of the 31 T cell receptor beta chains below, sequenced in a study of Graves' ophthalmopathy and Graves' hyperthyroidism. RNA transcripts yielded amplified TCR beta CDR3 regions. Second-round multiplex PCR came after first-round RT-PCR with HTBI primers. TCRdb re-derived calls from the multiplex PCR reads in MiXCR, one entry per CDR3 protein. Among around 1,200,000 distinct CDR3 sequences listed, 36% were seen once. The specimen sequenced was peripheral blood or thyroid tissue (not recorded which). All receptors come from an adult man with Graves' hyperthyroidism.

The CDR3 DNA follows: TGTGCCAGCAGTTTAAGGTGGGCAGGGAATCAGCCCCAGCATTTT. Translated, it gives CASSLRWAGNQPQHF. The chain is built from TRBV27 and TRBJ1-5, with a tentative D call TRBD1 (5 bases). Germline V gene lookup returns CDR1 MNHEY and CDR2 SMNVEV (reference sequence). The ends were cut back, 2 bases at V and 4 bases at J, with 12 bases in the middle. The CDR3 spans 15 residues.

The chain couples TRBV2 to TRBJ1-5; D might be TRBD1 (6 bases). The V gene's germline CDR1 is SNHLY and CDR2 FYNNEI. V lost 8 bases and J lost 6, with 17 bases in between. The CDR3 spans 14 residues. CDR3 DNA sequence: TGTGCCAGCGGAGGGGGGGGCGGGGCTCAGCCCCAGCATTTT. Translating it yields CASGGGGGAQPQHF.

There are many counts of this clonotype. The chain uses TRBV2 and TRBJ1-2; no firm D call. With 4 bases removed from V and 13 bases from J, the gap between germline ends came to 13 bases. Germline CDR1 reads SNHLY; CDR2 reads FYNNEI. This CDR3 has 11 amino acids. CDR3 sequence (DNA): TGTGCCAGCAGTGGGGTCCAGGTCCCCACCTTC. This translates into CASSGVQVPTF.

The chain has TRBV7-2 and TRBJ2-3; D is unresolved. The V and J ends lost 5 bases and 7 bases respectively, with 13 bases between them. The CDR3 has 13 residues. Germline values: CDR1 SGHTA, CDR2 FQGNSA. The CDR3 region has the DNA TGTGCCAGCAGCGTCCAGACTTTATATACGCAGTATTTT. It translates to CASSVQTLYTQYF.

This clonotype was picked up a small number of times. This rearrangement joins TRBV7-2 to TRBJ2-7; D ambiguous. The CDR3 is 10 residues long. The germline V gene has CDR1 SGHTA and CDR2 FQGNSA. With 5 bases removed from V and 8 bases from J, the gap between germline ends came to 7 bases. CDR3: CASSPGQQYF. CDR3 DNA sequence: TGTGCCAGCAGCCCTGGGCAGCAGTACTTC.

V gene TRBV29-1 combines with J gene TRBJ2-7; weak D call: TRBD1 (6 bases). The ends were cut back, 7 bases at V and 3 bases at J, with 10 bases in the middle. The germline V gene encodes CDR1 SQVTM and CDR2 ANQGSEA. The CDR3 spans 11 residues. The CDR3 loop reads CSGTANYEQYF. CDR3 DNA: TGCAGCGGGACAGCTAACTACGAGCAGTACTTC.

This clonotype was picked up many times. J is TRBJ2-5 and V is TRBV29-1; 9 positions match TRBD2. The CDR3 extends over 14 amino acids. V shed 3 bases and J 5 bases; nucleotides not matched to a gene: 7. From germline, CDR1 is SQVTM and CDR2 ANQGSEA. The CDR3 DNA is TGCAGCGTTGAGCTAGCGGGGTCGGGGGAGACCCAGTACTTC. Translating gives CSVELAGSGETQYF.

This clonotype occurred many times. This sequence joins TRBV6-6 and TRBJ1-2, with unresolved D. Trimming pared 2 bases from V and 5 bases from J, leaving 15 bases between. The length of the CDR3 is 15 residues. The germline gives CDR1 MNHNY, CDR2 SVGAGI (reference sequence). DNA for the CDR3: TGTGCCAGCAGTTACGATCCGTCCCCCATATATGGCTACACCTTC. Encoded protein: CASSYDPSPIYGYTF.

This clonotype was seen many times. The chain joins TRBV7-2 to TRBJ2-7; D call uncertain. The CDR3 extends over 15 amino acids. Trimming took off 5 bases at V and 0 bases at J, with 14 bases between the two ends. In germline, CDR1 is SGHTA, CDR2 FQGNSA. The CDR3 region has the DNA TGTGCCAGCAGCCCGGACGGATCGAGCTCCTACGAGCAGTACTTC. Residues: CASSPDGSSSYEQYF.

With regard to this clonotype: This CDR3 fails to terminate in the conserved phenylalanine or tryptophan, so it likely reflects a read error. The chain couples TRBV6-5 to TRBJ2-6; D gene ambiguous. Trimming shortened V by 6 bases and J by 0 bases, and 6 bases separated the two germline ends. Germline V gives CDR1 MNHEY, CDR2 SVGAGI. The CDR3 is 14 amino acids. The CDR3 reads CASSLSSGANVLTP. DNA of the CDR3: TGTGCCAGCAGCCTGAGCTCTGGGGCCAACGTCCTGACTCCA.

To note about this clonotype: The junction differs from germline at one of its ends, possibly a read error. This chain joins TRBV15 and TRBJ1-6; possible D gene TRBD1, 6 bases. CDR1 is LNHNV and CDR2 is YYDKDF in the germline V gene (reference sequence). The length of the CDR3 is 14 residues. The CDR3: CATSEGAGGRFVYF. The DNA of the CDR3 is TGTGCCACCAGTGAGGGCGCGGGGGGCAGGTTCGTCTACTTT.

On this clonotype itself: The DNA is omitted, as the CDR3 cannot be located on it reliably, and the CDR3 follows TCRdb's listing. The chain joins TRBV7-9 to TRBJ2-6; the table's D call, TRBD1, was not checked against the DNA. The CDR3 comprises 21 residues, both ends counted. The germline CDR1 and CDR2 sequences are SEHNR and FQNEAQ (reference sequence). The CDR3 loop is CASSIYLCSVKQGVGANVLTF.

The CDR3 sequence: CASSPTPVSSYEQYF. Here the CDR3 DNA reads TGTGCCAGCAGTCCCACCCCAGTGAGCTCCTACGAGCAGTACTTC. The chain joins TRBV12-3 or TRBV12-4 to TRBJ2-7, with unresolved D. The CDR3 length is 15 residues. Trimming pared 5 bases from V and 0 bases from J, leaving 14 bases between.

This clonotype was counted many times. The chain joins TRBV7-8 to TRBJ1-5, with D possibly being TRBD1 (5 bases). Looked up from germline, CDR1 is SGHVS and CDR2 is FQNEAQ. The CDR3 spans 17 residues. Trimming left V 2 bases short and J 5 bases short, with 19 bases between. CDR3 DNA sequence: TGTGCCAGCAGCTTAACCGGGATGGGGCCCAATCATCAGCCCCAGCATTTT. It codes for CASSLTGMGPNHQPQHF.

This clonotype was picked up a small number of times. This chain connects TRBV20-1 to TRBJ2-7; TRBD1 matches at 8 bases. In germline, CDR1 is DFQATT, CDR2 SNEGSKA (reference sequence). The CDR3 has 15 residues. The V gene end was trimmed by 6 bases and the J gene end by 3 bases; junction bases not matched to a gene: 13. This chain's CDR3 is CSAGGQARNSYEQYF. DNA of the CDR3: TGCAGTGCCGGGGGACAGGCCCGGAATAGCTACGAGCAGTACTTC.

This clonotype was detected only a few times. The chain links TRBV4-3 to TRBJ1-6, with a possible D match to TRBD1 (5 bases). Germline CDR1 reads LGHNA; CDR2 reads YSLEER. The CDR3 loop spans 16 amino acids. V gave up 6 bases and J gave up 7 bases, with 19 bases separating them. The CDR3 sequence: CASSGLGAGANSPLHF. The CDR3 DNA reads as TGCGCCAGCAGTGGGCTGGGAGCCGGGGCGAATTCACCCCTCCACTTT.

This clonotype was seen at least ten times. The DNA for the CDR3 is TGTGCCAGCAGCTCCTGGGACAGATCCTACGAGCAGTACTTC. It is translated as CASSSWDRSYEQYF. The V and J genes are TRBV5-6 and TRBJ2-7, with TRBD1 matching 7 bases. Germline-derived CDR1 and CDR2 are SGHDT and YYEEEE. CDR3 length: 14 amino acids. The ends lost 3 bases at V and 1 base at J; junction bases unmatched: 4. The whole variable domain, filled in from reference TRBV5-6 and TRBJ2-7, reads DAGVTQSPTHLIKTRGQQVTLRCSPKSGHDTVSWYQQALGQGPQFIFQYYEEEERQRGNFPDRFSGHQFPNYSSELNVNALLLGDSALYLCASSSWDRSYEQYFGPGTRLTVT.

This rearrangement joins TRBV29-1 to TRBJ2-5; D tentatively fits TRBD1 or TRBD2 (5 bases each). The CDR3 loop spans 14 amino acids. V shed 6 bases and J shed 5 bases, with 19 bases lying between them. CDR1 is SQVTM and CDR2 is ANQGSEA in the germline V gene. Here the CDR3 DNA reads TGCAGCGTAGCGACTACAAGGGGTTTGGAGACCCAGTACTTC. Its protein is CSVATTRGLETQYF.

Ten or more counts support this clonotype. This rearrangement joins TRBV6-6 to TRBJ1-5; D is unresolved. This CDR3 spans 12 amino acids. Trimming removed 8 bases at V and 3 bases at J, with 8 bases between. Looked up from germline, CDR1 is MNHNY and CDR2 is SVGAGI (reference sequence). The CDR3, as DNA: TGTGCCAGCCGGGATAACAATCAGCCCCAGCATTTT. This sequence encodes CASRDNNQPQHF.

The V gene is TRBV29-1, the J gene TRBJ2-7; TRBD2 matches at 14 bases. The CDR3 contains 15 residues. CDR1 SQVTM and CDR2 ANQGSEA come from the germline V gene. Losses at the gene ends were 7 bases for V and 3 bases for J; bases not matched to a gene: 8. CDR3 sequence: CSAGGTSGSIYEQYF. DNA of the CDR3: TGCAGCGCTGGGGGGACTAGCGGGAGTATCTACGAGCAGTACTTC.

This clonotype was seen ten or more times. In nucleotides, the CDR3 is TGTGCCAGCAGCCACAGACAGGGGGCTGGTTCACCCCTCCACTTT. Amino acids: CASSHRQGAGSPLHF. The chain uses TRBV7-9 and TRBJ1-6, with 10 bases identical to TRBD1. CDR3 length: 15 amino acids. Germline V gene data show CDR1 as SEHNR and CDR2 as FQNEAQ (reference sequence). The junction had 7 bases not matched to a gene; V was cut back by 5 bases and J by 9 bases.

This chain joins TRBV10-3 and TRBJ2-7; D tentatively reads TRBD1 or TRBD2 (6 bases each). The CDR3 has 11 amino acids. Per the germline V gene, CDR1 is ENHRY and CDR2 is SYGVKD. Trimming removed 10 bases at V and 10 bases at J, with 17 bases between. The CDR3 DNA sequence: TGTGCCACGGGAAGGGGGGACACCCAGTACTTC. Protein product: CATGRGDTQYF.

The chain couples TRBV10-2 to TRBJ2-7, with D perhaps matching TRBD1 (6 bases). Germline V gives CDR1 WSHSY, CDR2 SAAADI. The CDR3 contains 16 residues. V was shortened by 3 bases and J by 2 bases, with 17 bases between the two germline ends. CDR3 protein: CASSESGQFYPYEQYF. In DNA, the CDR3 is TGCGCCAGCAGTGAAAGCGGACAGTTTTACCCCTACGAGCAGTACTTC.

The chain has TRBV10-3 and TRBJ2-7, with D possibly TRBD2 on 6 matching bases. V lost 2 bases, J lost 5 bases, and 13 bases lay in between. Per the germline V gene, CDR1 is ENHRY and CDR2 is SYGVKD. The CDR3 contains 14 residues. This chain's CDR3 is CAISEGPEGHEQYF. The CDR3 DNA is TGTGCCATCAGTGAGGGTCCGGAGGGCCACGAGCAGTACTTC.

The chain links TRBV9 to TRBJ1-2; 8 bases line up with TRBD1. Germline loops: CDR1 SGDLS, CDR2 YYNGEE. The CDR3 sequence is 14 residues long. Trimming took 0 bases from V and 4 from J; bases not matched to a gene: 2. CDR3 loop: CASSVGTGTYGYTF. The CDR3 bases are TGTGCCAGCAGCGTAGGGACAGGGACCTATGGCTACACCTTC.

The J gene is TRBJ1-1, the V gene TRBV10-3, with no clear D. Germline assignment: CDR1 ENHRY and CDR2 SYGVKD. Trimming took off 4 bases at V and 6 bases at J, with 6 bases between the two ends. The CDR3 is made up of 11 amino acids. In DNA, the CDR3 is TGTGCCATCAGTGCGGGGTCTGAAGCTTTCTTT. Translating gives CAISAGSEAFF.

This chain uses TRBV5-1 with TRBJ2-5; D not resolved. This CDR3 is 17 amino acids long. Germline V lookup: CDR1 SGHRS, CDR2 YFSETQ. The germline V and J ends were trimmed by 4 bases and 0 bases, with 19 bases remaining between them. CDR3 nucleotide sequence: TGCGCCAGCAGCCGTCAACCAAGGTTGGGGTACCAAGAGACCCAGTACTTC. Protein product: CASSRQPRLGYQETQYF.

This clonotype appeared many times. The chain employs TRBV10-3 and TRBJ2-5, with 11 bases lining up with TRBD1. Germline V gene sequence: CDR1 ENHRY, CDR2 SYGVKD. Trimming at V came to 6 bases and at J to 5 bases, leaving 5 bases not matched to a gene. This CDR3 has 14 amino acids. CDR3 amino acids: CAISRGTGGETQYF. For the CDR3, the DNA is TGTGCCATCAGCCGCGGGACAGGGGGGGAGACCCAGTACTTC.

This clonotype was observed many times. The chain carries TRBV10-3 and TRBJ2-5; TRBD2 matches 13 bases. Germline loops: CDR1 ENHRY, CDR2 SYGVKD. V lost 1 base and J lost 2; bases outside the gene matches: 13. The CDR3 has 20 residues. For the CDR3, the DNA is TGTGCCATCAGTGAGTTGGGACTAGCGGGGAATCGGGCCCTACAAGAGACCCAGTACTTC. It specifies CAISELGLAGNRALQETQYF.

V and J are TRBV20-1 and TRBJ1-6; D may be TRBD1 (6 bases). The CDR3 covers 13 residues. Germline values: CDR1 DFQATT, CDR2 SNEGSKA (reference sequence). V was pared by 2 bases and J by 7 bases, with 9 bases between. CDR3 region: CSARNTGNSPLHF. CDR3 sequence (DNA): TGCAGTGCTAGAAACACAGGGAATTCACCCCTCCACTTT.

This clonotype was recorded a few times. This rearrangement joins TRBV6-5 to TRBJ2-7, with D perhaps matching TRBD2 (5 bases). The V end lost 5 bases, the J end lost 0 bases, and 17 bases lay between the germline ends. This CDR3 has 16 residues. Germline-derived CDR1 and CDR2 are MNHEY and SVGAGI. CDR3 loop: CASSDRFEGNSYEQYF. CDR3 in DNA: TGTGCCAGCAGTGACCGATTTGAGGGTAACTCCTACGAGCAGTACTTC.